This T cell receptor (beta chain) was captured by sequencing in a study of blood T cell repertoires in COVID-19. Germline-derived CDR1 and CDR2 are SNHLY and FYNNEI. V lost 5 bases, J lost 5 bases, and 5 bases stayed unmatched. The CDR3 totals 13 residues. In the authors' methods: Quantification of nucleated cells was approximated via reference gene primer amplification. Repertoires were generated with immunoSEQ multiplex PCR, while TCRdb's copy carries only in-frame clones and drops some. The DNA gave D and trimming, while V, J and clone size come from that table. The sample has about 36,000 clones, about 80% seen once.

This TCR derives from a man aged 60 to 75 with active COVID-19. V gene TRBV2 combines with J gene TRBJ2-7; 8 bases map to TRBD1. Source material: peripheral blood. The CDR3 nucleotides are TGTGCCAGCAGTTATACAGGGGGACACGAGCAGTACTTC. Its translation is CASSYTGGHEQYF.